Included here is one T cell receptor (beta chain) sequence, with context. Antigen unknown. This sample was taken from a study of T cells in Graves' hyperthyroidism and ophthalmopathy. Whole-study context: Once the initial diagnosis was made, peripheral blood was obtained before any treatment.

Study outcomes and limitations: The authors' 13 V-J model separated ophthalmopathy from stable hyperthyroidism. Blood also showed most of the thyroid clonotypes that were expanded above 0.001.

RNA transcripts yielded amplified TCR beta CDR3 regions. A first-round RT-PCR of the TCR CDR3 used the HTBI primer set. From the multiplex PCR reads, TCRdb called clonotypes with MiXCR, one entry per CDR3 protein. In the table there are over 200,000 distinct CDR3 sequences, around 17% of which are singletons. Around 9.8 ml fresh peripheral blood yielded the PBMCs. This sequence was found in a man aged 40-50 years with Graves' hyperthyroidism. The sample was blood.

This CDR3 is CASSFPAGFSYNEQFF. In DNA, the CDR3 is TGTGCCAGCAGTTTTCCGGCGGGGTTCTCCTACAATGAGCAGTTCTTC. The genes are TRBV28 and TRBJ2-1; a possible D gene is TRBD2 (6 bases). V was cut by 3 bases and J by 0 bases, with 12 bases left in between. CDR1 is MDHEN and CDR2 is SYDVKM in the germline V gene. The CDR3 has 16 amino acids.